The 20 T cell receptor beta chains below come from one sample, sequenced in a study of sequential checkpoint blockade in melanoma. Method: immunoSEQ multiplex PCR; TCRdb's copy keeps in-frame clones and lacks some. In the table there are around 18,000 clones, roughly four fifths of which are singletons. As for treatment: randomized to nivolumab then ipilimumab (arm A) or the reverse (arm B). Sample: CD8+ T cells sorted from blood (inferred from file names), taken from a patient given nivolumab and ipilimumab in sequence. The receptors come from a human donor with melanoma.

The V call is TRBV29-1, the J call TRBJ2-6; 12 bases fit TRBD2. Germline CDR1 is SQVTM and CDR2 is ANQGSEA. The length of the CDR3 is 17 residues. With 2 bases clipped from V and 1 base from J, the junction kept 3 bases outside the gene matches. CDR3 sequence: CSVETSGRRSGANVLTF. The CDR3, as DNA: TGCAGCGTTGAAACTAGCGGGAGGAGGTCTGGGGCCAACGTCCTGACTTTC.

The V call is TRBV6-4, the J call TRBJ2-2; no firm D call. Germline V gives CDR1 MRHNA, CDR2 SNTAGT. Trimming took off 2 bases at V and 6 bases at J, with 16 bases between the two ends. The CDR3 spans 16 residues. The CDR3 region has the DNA TGTGCCAGCAGTGACACGCCAGGTGTTAATTCCGGGGAGCTGTTTTTT. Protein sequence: CASSDTPGVNSGELFF.

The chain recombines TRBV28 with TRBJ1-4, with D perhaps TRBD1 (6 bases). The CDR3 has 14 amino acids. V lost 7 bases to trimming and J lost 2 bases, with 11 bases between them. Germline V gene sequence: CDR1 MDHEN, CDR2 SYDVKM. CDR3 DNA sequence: TGTGCCAGCACCTTACAGGGTACTAATGAAAAACTGTTTTTT. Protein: CASTLQGTNEKLFF.

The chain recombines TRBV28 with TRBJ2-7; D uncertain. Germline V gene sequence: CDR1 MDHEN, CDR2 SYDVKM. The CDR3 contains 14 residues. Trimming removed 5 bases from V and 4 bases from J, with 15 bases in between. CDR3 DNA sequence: TGTGCCAGCAGTCCCGCCGGAGCTCGGTACGAGCAGTACTTC. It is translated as CASSPAGARYEQYF.

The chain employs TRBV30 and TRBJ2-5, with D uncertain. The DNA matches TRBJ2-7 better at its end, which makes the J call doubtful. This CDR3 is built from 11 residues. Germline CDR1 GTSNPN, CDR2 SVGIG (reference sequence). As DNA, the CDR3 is TGTGCCTGGAACTCCAACTACGAGCAGTACTTC. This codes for CAWNSNYEQYF.

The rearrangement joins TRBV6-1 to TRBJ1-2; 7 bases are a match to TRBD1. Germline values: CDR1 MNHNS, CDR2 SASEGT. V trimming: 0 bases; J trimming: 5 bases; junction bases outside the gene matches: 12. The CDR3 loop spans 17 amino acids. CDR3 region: CASSEAQDRIGRYGYTF. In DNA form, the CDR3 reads TGTGCCAGCAGTGAAGCCCAGGACAGGATCGGGAGATATGGCTACACCTTC.

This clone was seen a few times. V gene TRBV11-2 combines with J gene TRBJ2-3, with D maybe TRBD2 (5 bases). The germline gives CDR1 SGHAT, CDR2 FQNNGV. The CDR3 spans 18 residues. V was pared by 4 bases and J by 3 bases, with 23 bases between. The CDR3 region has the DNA TGTGCCAGCAGCTCACCCCTAGCTAGTTTGAGGGCTACAGATACGCAGTATTTT. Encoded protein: CASSSPLASLRATDTQYF. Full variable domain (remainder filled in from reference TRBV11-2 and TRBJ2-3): EAGVAQSPRYKIIEKRQSVAFWCNPISGHATLYWYQQILGQGPKLLIQFQNNGVVDDSQLPKDRFSAERLKGVDSTLKIQPAKLEDSAVYLCASSSPLASLRATDTQYFGPGTRLTVL.

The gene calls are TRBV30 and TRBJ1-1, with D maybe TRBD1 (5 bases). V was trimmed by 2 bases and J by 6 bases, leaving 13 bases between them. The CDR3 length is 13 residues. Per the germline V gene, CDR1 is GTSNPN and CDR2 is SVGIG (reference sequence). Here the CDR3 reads CAWSYKGLSEAFF. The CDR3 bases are TGTGCCTGGAGTTACAAGGGGTTATCTGAAGCTTTCTTT. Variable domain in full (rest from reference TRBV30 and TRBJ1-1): SQTIHQWPATLVQPVGSPLSLECTVEGTSNPNLYWYRQAAGRGLQLLFYSVGIGQISSEVPQNLSASRPQDRQFILSSKKLLLSDSGFYLCAWSYKGLSEAFFGQGTRLTVV.

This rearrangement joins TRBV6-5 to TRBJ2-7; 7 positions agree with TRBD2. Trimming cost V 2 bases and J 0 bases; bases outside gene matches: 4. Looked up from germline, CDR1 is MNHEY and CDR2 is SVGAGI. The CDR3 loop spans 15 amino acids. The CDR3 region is CASSYISGASYEQYF. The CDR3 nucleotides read TGTGCCAGCAGTTACATCAGCGGGGCCTCCTACGAGCAGTACTTC.

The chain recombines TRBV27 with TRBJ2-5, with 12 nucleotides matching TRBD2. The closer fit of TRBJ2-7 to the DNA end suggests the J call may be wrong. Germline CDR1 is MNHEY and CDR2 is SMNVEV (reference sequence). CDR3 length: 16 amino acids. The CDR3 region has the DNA TGTGCCAGCAGTGCGACTAGCGGGAGCCCTAGGGACGAGCAGTACTTC. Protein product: CASSATSGSPRDEQYF.

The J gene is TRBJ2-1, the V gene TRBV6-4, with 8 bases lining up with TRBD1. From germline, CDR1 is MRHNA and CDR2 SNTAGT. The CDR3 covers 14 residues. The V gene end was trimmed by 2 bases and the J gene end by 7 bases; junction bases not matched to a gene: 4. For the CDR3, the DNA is TGTGCCAGCAGTGACCTCACAGGGGGGAATGAGCAGTTCTTC. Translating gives CASSDLTGGNEQFF.

This chain's CDR3 is CASSDRDRVTGELFF. Here the CDR3 DNA reads TGCGCCAGCAGTGACCGGGACAGGGTCACCGGGGAGCTGTTTTTT. The genes are TRBV10-1 and TRBJ2-2; 9 bases are a match to TRBD1. Trimming took 3 bases from V and 4 from J; bases not matched to a gene: 3. Germline loops: CDR1 WNHNN, CDR2 SYGVQD (reference sequence). The CDR3 totals 15 residues.

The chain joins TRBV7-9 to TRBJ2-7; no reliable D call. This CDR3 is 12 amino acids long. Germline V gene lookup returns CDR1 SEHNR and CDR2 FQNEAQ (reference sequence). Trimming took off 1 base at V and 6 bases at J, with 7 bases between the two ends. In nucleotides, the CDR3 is TGTGCCAGCAGCTTAGGACATCCCGAGCAGTACTTC. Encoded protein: CASSLGHPEQYF.

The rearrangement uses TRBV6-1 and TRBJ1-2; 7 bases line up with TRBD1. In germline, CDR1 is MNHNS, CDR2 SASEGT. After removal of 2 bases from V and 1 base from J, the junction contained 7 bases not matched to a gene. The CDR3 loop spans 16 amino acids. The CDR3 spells CASSEWGDSINYGYTF. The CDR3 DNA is TGTGCCAGCAGTGAATGGGGGGACAGCATTAACTATGGCTACACCTTC.

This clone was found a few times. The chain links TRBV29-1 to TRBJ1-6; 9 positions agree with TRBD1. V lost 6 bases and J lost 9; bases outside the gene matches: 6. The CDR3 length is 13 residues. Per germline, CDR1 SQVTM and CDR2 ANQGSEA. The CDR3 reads CSVRDREGSPLHF. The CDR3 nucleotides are TGCAGCGTCAGGGACAGGGAAGGTTCACCCCTCCACTTT.

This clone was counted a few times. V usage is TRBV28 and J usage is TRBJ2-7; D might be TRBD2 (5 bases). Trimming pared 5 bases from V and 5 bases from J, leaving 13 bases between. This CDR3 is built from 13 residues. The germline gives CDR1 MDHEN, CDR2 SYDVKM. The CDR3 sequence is CASSEFSENEQYF. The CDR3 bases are TGTGCCAGCAGTGAGTTTAGCGAGAACGAGCAGTACTTC.

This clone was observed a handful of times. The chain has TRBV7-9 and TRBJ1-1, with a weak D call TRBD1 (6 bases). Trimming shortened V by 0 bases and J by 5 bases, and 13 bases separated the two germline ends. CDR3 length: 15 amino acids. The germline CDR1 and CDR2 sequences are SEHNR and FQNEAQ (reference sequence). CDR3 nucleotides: TGTGCCAGCAGCTTAGCGGGGGGGCCCTGGACTGAAGCTTTCTTT. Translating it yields CASSLAGGPWTEAFF.

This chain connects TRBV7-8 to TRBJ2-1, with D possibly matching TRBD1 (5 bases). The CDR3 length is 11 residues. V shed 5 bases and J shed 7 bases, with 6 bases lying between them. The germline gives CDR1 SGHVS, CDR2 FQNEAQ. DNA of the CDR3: TGTGCCAGCAGCCCAGGGAATGAGCAGTTCTTC. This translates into CASSPGNEQFF.

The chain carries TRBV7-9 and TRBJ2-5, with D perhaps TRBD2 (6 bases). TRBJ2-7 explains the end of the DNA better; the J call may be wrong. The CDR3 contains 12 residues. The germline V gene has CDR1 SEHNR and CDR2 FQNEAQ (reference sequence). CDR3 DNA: TGTGCCAGCAGCTTCCCGGGGGACGAGCAGTACTTC. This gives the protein CASSFPGDEQYF.

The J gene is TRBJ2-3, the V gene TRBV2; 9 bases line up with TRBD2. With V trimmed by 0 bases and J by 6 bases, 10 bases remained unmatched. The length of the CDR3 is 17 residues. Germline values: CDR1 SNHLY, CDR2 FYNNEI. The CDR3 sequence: CASSEALLAGPSDTQYF. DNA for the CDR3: TGTGCCAGCAGTGAAGCGCTTCTAGCGGGACCCTCGGATACGCAGTATTTT. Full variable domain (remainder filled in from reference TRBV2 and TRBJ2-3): EPEVTQTPSHQVTQMGQEVILRCVPISNHLYFYWYRQILGQKVEFLVSFYNNEISEKSEIFDDQFSVERPDGSNFTLKIRSTKLEDSAMYFCASSEALLAGPSDTQYFGPGTRLTVL.